This T cell receptor beta chain was recovered during a study of control samples from healthy donors and cancer patients. Some clones are missing from TCRdb's copy, which holds only in-frame ones; the method was immunoSEQ multiplex PCR. The table lists about 150,000 clones, over 85% of them singletons, with more than 5% in the top ten. Sequencing was done on a sample of blood. This receptor was obtained from a man aged 18 to 30 in good health.

The CDR3 loop reads CASSTRTLGNTIYF. In DNA, the CDR3 is TGTGCCAGCAGTACAAGGACTCTCGGAAACACCATATATTTT. The chain couples TRBV6-5 to TRBJ1-3; D is undetermined. Germline V lookup: CDR1 MNHEY, CDR2 SVGAGI. CDR3 size: 14 residues. Between the trimmed V and J ends, which lost 5 bases and 4 bases, there was a span of 12 bases.